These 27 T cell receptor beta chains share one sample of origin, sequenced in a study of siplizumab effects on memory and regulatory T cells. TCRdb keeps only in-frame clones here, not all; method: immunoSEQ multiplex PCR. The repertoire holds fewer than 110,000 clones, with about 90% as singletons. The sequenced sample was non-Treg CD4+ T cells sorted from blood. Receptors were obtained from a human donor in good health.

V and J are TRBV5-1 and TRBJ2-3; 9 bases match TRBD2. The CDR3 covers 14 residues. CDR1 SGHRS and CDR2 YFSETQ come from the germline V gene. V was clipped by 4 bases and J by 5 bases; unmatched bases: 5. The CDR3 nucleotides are TGCGCCAGCAGCCCGATAGCGGGAGTAGATACGCAGTATTTT. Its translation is CASSPIAGVDTQYF.

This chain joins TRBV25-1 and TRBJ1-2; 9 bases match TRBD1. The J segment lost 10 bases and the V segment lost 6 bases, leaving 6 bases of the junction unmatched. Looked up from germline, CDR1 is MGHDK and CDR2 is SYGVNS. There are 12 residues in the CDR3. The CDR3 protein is CASRMGTGPYTF. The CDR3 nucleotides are TGTGCCAGCAGGATGGGGACAGGGCCCTACACCTTC.

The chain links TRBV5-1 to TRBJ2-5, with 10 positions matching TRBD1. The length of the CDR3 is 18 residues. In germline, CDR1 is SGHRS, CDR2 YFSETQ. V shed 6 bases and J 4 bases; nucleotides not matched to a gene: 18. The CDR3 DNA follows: TGCGCCAGCACCTTTCAAGTATCTACGGGGACAGGGGTAGAGACCCAGTACTTC. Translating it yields CASTFQVSTGTGVETQYF. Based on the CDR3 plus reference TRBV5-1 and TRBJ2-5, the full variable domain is KAGVTQTPRYLIKTRGQQVTLSCSPISGHRSVSWYQQTPGQGLQFLFEYFSETQRNKGNFPGRFSGRQFSNSRSEMNVSTLELGDSALYLCASTFQVSTGTGVETQYFGPGTRLLVL.

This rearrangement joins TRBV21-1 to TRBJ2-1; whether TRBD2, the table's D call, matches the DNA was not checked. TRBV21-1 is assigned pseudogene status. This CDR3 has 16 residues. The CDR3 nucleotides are TGTGCCAGCAGCAAAGAGGTCCTAGCGGGAGATGTTGAGCAGTTCTTC. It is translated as CASSKEVLAGDVEQFF.

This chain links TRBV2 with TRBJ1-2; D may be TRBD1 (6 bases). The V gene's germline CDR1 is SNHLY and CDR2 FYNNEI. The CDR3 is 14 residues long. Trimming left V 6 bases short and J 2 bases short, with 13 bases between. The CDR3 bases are TGTGCCAGCAGAGACACCGACAGGAACTATGGCTACACCTTC. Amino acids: CASRDTDRNYGYTF.

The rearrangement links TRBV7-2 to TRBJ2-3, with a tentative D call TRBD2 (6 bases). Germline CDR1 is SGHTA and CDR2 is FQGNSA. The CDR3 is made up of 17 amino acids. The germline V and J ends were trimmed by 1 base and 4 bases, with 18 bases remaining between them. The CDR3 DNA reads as TGTGCCAGCAGCTTAGTGTCCCTACGCGGGAATGCAGATACGCAGTATTTT. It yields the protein CASSLVSLRGNADTQYF.

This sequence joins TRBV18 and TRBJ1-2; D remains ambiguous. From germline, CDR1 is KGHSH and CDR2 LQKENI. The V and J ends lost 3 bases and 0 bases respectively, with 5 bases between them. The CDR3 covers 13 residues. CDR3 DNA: TGTGCCAGCTCACCCCAGGCTAACTATGGCTACACCTTC. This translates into CASSPQANYGYTF.

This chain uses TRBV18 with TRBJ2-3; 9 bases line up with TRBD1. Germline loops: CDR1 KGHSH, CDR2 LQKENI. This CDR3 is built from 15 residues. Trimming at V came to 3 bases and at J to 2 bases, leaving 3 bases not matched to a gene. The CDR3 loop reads CASSPDRGATDTQYF. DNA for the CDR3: TGTGCCAGCTCACCGGACAGGGGTGCCACAGATACGCAGTATTTT.

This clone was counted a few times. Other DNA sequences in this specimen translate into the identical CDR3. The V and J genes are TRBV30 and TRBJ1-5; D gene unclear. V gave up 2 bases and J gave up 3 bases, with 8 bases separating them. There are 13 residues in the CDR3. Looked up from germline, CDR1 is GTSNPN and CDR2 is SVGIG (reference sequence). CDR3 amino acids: CAWSTRDNQPQHF. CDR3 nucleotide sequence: TGTGCCTGGAGTACGAGGGACAATCAGCCCCAGCATTTT. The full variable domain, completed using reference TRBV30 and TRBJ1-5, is SQTIHQWPATLVQPVGSPLSLECTVEGTSNPNLYWYRQAAGRGLQLLFYSVGIGQISSEVPQNLSASRPQDRQFILSSKKLLLSDSGFYLCAWSTRDNQPQHFGDGTRLSIL.

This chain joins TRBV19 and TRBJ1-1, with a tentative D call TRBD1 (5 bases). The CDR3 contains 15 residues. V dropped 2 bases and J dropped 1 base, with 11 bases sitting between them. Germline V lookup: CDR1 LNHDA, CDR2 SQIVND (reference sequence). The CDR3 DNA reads TGTGCCAGTAGTATAAACTTCGGACAGAACACTGAAGCTTTCTTT. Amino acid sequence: CASSINFGQNTEAFF.

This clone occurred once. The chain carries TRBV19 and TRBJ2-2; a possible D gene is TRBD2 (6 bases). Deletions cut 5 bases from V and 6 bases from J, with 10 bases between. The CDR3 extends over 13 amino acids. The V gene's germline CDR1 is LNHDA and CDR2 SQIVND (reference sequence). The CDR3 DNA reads TGTGCCAGTAGTCAAAGCGGGCCCGGGGAGCTGTTTTTT. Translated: CASSQSGPGELFF.

CDR3 sequence (DNA): TGCGCCAGCAGCTTGACCACCGGGACCTTATCCGGGGAGCTGTTTTTT. It translates to CASSLTTGTLSGELFF. The V call is TRBV5-1, the J call TRBJ2-2; possibly TRBD1 or TRBD2 for D (5 bases each). Germline CDR1 reads SGHRS; CDR2 reads YFSETQ. V was clipped by 1 base and J by 6 bases, with 16 bases between them. The CDR3 runs 16 residues.

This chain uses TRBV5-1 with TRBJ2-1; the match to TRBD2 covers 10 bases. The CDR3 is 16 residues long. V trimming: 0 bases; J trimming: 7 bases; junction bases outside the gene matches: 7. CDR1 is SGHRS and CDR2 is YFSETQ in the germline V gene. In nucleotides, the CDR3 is TGCGCCAGCAGCTTGGGTCCTAGCGGGAGTGGGAATGAGCAGTTCTTC. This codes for CASSLGPSGSGNEQFF.

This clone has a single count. The CDR3 DNA reads TGCGCCAGCAGCCCATGGGGGTCAGGAAACACCATATATTTT. Its protein product is CASSPWGSGNTIYF. The chain uses TRBV5-1 and TRBJ1-3; tentatively, D is TRBD1 (5 bases). The V gene lost 4 bases and the J gene lost 4 bases, with 12 bases spanning the gap. Germline V gives CDR1 SGHRS, CDR2 YFSETQ. CDR3 length: 14 amino acids.

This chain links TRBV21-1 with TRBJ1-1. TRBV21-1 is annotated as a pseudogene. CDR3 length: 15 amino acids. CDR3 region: CASSKREDMNTEAFF. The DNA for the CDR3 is TGTGCCAGCAGCAAAAGGGAGGATATGAACACTGAAGCTTTCTTT.

CDR3 sequence: CASSLSPGKGNTIYF. The CDR3 DNA is TGTGCCAGCAGTTTATCTCCGGGGAAAGGCAACACCATATATTTT. This chain connects TRBV28 to TRBJ1-3; D unresolved. The V end lost 1 base, the J end lost 7 bases, and 14 bases lay between the germline ends. Germline-derived CDR1 and CDR2 are MDHEN and SYDVKM. The CDR3 loop spans 15 amino acids.

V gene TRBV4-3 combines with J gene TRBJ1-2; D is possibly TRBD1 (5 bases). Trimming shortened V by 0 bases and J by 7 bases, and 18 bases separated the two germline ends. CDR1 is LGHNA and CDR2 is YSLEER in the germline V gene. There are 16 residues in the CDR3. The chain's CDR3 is CASSQEGSRARGGYTF. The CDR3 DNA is TGCGCCAGCAGCCAAGAAGGTTCCAGGGCGAGGGGTGGCTACACCTTC.

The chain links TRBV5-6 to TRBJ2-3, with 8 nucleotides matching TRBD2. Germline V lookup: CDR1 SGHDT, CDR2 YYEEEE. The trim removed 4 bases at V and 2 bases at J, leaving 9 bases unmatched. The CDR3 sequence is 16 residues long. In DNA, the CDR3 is TGTGCCAGCAGCCGGACTAGCAGGAGAAACACAGATACGCAGTATTTT. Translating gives CASSRTSRRNTDTQYF.

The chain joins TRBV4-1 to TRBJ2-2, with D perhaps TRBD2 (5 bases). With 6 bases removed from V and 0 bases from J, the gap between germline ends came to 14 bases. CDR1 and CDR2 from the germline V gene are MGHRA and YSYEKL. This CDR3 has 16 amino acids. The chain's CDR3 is CASSRELATNTGELFF. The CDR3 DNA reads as TGCGCCAGCAGTCGTGAGCTAGCCACGAACACCGGGGAGCTGTTTTTT.

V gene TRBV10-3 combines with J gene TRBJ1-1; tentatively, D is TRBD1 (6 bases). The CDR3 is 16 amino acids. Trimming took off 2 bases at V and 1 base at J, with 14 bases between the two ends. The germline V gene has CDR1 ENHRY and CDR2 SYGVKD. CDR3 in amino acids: CAISEGGRISNTEAFF. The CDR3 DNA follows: TGTGCCATCAGTGAGGGGGGGCGGATCTCGAACACTGAAGCTTTCTTT.

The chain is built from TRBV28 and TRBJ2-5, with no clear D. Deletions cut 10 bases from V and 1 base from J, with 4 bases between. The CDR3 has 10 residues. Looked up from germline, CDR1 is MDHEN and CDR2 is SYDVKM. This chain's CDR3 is CATFQETQYF. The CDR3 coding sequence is TGTGCCACATTCCAAGAGACCCAGTACTTC. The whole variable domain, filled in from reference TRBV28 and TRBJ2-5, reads DVKVTQSSRYLVKRTGEKVFLECVQDMDHENMFWYRQDPGLGLRLIYFSYDVKMKEKGDIPEGYSVSREKKERFSLILESASTNQTSMYLCATFQETQYFGPGTRLLVL.

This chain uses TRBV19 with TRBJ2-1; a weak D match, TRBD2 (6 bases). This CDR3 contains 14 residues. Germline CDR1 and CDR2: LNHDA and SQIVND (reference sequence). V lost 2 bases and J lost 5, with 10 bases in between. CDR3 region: CASSIRERDNEQFF. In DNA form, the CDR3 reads TGTGCCAGTAGTATAAGGGAGCGGGACAATGAGCAGTTCTTC.

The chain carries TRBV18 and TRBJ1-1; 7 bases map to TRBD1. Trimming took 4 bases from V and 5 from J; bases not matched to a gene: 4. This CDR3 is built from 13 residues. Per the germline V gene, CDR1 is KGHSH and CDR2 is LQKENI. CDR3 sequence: CASSRAGGTEAFF. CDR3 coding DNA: TGTGCCAGCTCACGGGCAGGGGGAACTGAAGCTTTCTTT.

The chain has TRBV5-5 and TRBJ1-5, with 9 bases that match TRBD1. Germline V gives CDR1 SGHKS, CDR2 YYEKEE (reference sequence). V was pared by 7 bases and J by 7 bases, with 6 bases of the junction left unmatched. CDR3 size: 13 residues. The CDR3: CASGQGSEQPQHF. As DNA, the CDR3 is TGTGCCAGCGGACAGGGGTCGGAACAGCCCCAGCATTTT.

The CDR3 DNA reads TGTGCCAGCTCACCAACAGAAGAGACCCAGTACTTC. As protein: CASSPTEETQYF. The J gene is TRBJ2-5, the V gene TRBV18; D call uncertain. Between the trimmed V and J ends, which lost 2 bases and 3 bases, there was a span of 4 bases. This CDR3 is built from 12 residues. Germline-derived CDR1 and CDR2 are KGHSH and LQKENI.

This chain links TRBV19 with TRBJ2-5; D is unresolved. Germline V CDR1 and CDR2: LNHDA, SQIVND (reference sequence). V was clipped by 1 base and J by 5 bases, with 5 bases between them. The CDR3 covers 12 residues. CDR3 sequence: CASSIGKETQYF. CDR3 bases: TGTGCCAGTAGTATAGGCAAGGAGACCCAGTACTTC.

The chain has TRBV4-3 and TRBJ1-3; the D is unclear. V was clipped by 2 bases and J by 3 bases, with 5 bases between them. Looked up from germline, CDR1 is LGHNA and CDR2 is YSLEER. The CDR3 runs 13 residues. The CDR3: CASSQLGGNTIYF. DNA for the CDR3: TGCGCCAGCAGCCAACTGGGTGGAAACACCATATATTTT.